The 26 T cell receptor beta chains in this list originate from one sample, sequenced in a study of cytomegalovirus exposure and HLA in healthy donors. Primers: 60 Vbeta forward and 13 Jbeta reverse. Generated by immunoSEQ multiplex PCR, the TCRdb table keeps only in-frame clones and is missing some. The sample contains around 99,000 clones, around 73% of which appear only once. The source material was PBMCs. These receptor sequences come from a man under 40 in good health and CMV-seronegative.

The V gene is TRBV28, the J gene TRBJ1-4; the D is unclear. V was trimmed by 5 bases and J by 8 bases, leaving 18 bases between them. Per germline, CDR1 MDHEN and CDR2 SYDVKM. CDR3 length: 15 amino acids. This CDR3 reads CASSPSRGKLEKLFF. DNA for the CDR3: TGTGCCAGCAGTCCCTCCCGGGGAAAATTGGAAAAACTGTTTTTT. Filled out from reference TRBV28 and TRBJ1-4, the complete variable domain reads DVKVTQSSRYLVKRTGEKVFLECVQDMDHENMFWYRQDPGLGLRLIYFSYDVKMKEKGDIPEGYSVSREKKERFSLILESASTNQTSMYLCASSPSRGKLEKLFFGSGTQLSVL.

This clone was seen a handful of times. The CDR3 sequence: CASVGTTSSYNEQFF. The CDR3, as DNA: TGTGCCAGCGTCGGGACTACCAGCTCCTACAATGAGCAGTTCTTC. The chain uses TRBV2 and TRBJ2-1; 7 bases are a match to TRBD2. There are 15 residues in the CDR3. Germline V lookup: CDR1 SNHLY, CDR2 FYNNEI. V trimming: 8 bases; J trimming: 0 bases; junction bases outside the gene matches: 7.

The chain recombines TRBV15 with TRBJ1-5; 8 bases agree with TRBD1. This CDR3 contains 14 residues. V was clipped by 5 bases and J by 2 bases; unmatched bases: 2. From germline, CDR1 is LNHNV and CDR2 YYDKDF (reference sequence). CDR3: CATSPDRGNQPQHF. The CDR3 region has the DNA TGTGCCACCAGCCCGGACAGGGGCAATCAGCCCCAGCATTTT.

The chain employs TRBV12-5 and TRBJ1-6; no firm D call. The CDR3 is 14 residues long. Per germline, CDR1 LGHNT and CDR2 FRNRAP. Deletions cut 5 bases from V and 5 bases from J, with 10 bases between. The CDR3, as DNA: TGTGCTAGTGGTGCGGGGTCTAATAATTCACCCCTCCACTTT. This translates into CASGAGSNNSPLHF.

The rearrangement uses TRBV19 and TRBJ2-5, with TRBD2 matching over 10 bases. The germline gives CDR1 LNHDA, CDR2 SQIVND (reference sequence). The CDR3 runs to 16 residues. The trim removed 4 bases at V and 5 bases at J, leaving 10 bases unmatched. CDR3 residues: CASSRRTSGGGETQYF. The CDR3 region has the DNA TGTGCCAGTAGTAGACGGACTAGCGGTGGGGGGGAGACCCAGTACTTC.

The chain couples TRBV29-1 to TRBJ2-7; 8 bases fit TRBD2. CDR1 is SQVTM and CDR2 is ANQGSEA in the germline V gene. Germline trimming cut 5 bases from V and 4 bases from J; bases unmatched to any gene: 7. The CDR3 runs 13 residues. CDR3 sequence: CSVNEGLGYEQYF. CDR3 DNA: TGCAGCGTTAATGAGGGACTAGGGTACGAGCAGTACTTC.

V and J are TRBV6-5 and TRBJ2-2, with 7 nucleotides matching TRBD1. CDR3 size: 15 residues. CDR1 is MNHEY and CDR2 is SVGAGI in the germline V gene. Unmatched junction bases numbered 1, after V lost 2 bases and J lost 1 base. CDR3 in DNA: TGTGCCAGCAGTTACAGGACAGGGAACACCGGGGAGCTGTTTTTT. This codes for CASSYRTGNTGELFF.

V usage is TRBV6-6 and J usage is TRBJ2-3, with 10 bases matching TRBD2. Germline CDR1 and CDR2: MNHNY and SVGAGI (reference sequence). CDR3 size: 15 residues. V was clipped by 8 bases and J by 3 bases; unmatched bases: 8. This chain's CDR3 is CASSTSGGATDTQYF. The CDR3 DNA reads TGTGCCAGCTCGACGAGCGGGGGGGCGACAGATACGCAGTATTTT.

The chain combines TRBV10-3 with TRBJ2-4; D perhaps matches TRBD2 (6 bases). The CDR3 has 15 amino acids. Germline V lookup: CDR1 ENHRY, CDR2 SYGVKD. Trimming removed 0 bases at V and 3 bases at J, with 9 bases between. The CDR3 reads CAISESREVKNIQYF. The CDR3 DNA is TGTGCCATCAGTGAGTCGAGGGAGGTCAAAAACATTCAGTACTTC.

V and J are TRBV6-1 and TRBJ2-1; a weak D match, TRBD1 (6 bases). Germline V gene lookup returns CDR1 MNHNS and CDR2 SASEGT. Deletions cut 5 bases from V and 0 bases from J, with 11 bases between. The CDR3 contains 15 residues. The CDR3 nucleotides are TGTGCCAGCAGTTCCACAGGGAGCTCCTACAATGAGCAGTTCTTC. It codes for CASSSTGSSYNEQFF.

The V gene is TRBV27, the J gene TRBJ2-7, with TRBD1 identical over 8 bases. Germline CDR1 MNHEY, CDR2 SMNVEV (reference sequence). This CDR3 is built from 15 residues. J was trimmed by 3 bases and V by 5 bases; bases with no gene match: 9. The CDR3 region has the DNA TGTGCCAGCAGTCCCACGACAGGGGTGGGCTACGAGCAGTACTTC. Residues: CASSPTTGVGYEQYF.

The chain carries TRBV5-1 and TRBJ1-1, with D maybe TRBD1 (5 bases). There are 14 residues in the CDR3. Germline assignment: CDR1 SGHRS and CDR2 YFSETQ. Trimming took off 6 bases at V and 2 bases at J, with 14 bases between the two ends. Written as DNA, the CDR3 is TGCGCCAGCACCCTCTCTGACAGAAACACTGAAGCTTTCTTT. Residues: CASTLSDRNTEAFF.

The V gene is TRBV2, the J gene TRBJ2-2; a possible D gene is TRBD1 (5 bases). The V end was cut by 6 bases, the J end by 7 bases, with 21 bases between. CDR3 size: 16 residues. The germline gives CDR1 SNHLY, CDR2 FYNNEI. DNA of the CDR3: TGTGCCAGCAGAGAGACAGCTACCCCTCTCTTCGGGGAGCTGTTTTTT. This encodes CASRETATPLFGELFF.

The chain couples TRBV21-1 to TRBJ2-1; the table calls TRBD2, which could not be checked here. TRBV21-1 is reported as a pseudogene. The CDR3 runs to 15 residues. CDR3 nucleotide sequence: TGTGCCAGCAGCAATGTTAGCGGGCCTTACAATGAGCAGTTCTTC. Its translation is CASSNVSGPYNEQFF.

This chain links TRBV4-1 with TRBJ2-7; TRBD2 matches 14 bases. This CDR3 is built from 15 residues. J gave up 4 bases and V 3 bases, and 2 bases lay outside the gene matches. The germline CDR1 and CDR2 sequences are MGHRA and YSYEKL. DNA for the CDR3: TGCGCCAGCAGCCAGGGACTAGCGGGAGTATACGAGCAGTACTTC. It yields the protein CASSQGLAGVYEQYF.

This sequence joins TRBV5-1 and TRBJ2-6; tentative D call: TRBD1 (6 bases). The CDR3 covers 17 residues. The germline V gene encodes CDR1 SGHRS and CDR2 YFSETQ. Trimming took off 3 bases at V and 0 bases at J, with 13 bases between the two ends. The DNA for the CDR3 is TGCGCCAGCAGCTACAGGGTGGGGAACTCTGGGGCCAACGTCCTGACTTTC. Translating it yields CASSYRVGNSGANVLTF.

This chain uses TRBV11-3 with TRBJ2-5; no clear D. V was cut by 0 bases and J by 5 bases, with 7 bases left in between. The CDR3 loop spans 13 amino acids. Germline CDR1 SGHNT, CDR2 YENEEA. The CDR3 loop is CASSLDSRETQYF. The CDR3 DNA follows: TGTGCCAGCAGCTTAGATTCACGGGAGACCCAGTACTTC. Full variable domain (remainder filled in from reference TRBV11-3 and TRBJ2-5): EAGVVQSPRYKIIEKKQPVAFWCNPISGHNTLYWYLQNLGQGPELLIRYENEEAVDDSQLPKDRFSAERLKGVDSTLKIQPAELGDSAVYLCASSLDSRETQYFGPGTRLLVL.

V and J are TRBV6-6 and TRBJ1-3; 12 bases are a match to TRBD1. V lost 6 bases, J lost 2 bases, and 5 bases stayed unmatched. Germline CDR1 and CDR2: MNHNY and SVGAGI (reference sequence). The CDR3 loop spans 16 amino acids. CDR3 coding DNA: TGTGCCAGCAGCAGGGGACAGGGGGCGCCTGGAAACACCATATATTTT. Its protein is CASSRGQGAPGNTIYF.

The chain joins TRBV5-1 to TRBJ2-3; TRBD2 matches 9 bases. Germline trimming cut 6 bases from V and 3 bases from J; bases unmatched to any gene: 8. The CDR3 is 15 residues long. Germline CDR1 is SGHRS and CDR2 is YFSETQ. Here the CDR3 DNA reads TGCGCCAGCATATTAGCGGGAGAATTAACAGATACGCAGTATTTT. Protein sequence: CASILAGELTDTQYF.

The genes are TRBV7-2 and TRBJ2-3; 14 bases match TRBD2. V shed 6 bases, J shed 3 bases, and the junction held 14 bases outside the gene matches. The CDR3 has 19 residues. Germline V lookup: CDR1 SGHTA, CDR2 FQGNSA. The CDR3 here is CASRRQGLAGAPLTDTQYF. CDR3 nucleotides: TGTGCCAGCAGACGCCAGGGACTAGCGGGGGCGCCTTTGACAGATACGCAGTATTTT.

The V gene is TRBV28, the J gene TRBJ1-5; TRBD1 aligns across 9 bases. From germline, CDR1 is MDHEN and CDR2 SYDVKM. The CDR3 runs 16 residues. J was trimmed by 2 bases and V by 6 bases; bases with no gene match: 8. The CDR3 sequence is CASSPTGGSGNQPQHF. DNA for the CDR3: TGTGCCAGCAGCCCGACAGGGGGGTCAGGCAATCAGCCCCAGCATTTT. The variable domain in full, with the rest retrieved from reference TRBV28 and TRBJ1-5, is DVKVTQSSRYLVKRTGEKVFLECVQDMDHENMFWYRQDPGLGLRLIYFSYDVKMKEKGDIPEGYSVSREKKERFSLILESASTNQTSMYLCASSPTGGSGNQPQHFGDGTRLSIL.

The chain recombines TRBV6-1 with TRBJ2-2, with 7 bases identical to TRBD1. The CDR3 has 15 residues. The germline gives CDR1 MNHNS, CDR2 SASEGT. V shed 8 bases and J 5 bases; nucleotides not matched to a gene: 11. For the CDR3, the DNA is TGTGCCAGCGGAATGGGACAGATGGAGACCGGGGAGCTGTTTTTT. Translation: CASGMGQMETGELFF.

Regarding this clone: Other DNA sequences in this sample translate to the same CDR3. This chain's CDR3 is CASSSGLSDTQYF. Here the CDR3 DNA reads TGCGCCAGCAGCTCCGGACTTTCAGATACGCAGTATTTT. This chain connects TRBV5-1 to TRBJ2-3; maybe TRBD2 (5 bases). Germline CDR1 is SGHRS and CDR2 is YFSETQ. V was trimmed by 3 bases and J by 4 bases, leaving 9 bases between them. The CDR3 totals 13 residues. The variable domain in full, with the rest retrieved from reference TRBV5-1 and TRBJ2-3, is KAGVTQTPRYLIKTRGQQVTLSCSPISGHRSVSWYQQTPGQGLQFLFEYFSETQRNKGNFPGRFSGRQFSNSRSEMNVSTLELGDSALYLCASSSGLSDTQYFGPGTRLTVL.

This clone was picked up one time. This rearrangement joins TRBV5-4 to TRBJ2-1, with 10 bases aligning to TRBD2. V shed 3 bases, J shed 0 bases, and the junction held 9 bases outside the gene matches. In germline, CDR1 is SGHNT, CDR2 YYREEE (reference sequence). The CDR3 loop spans 18 amino acids. The CDR3 coding sequence is TGTGCCAGCAGCTGGATACGGACTAGCGGAAGCTCCTACAATGAGCAGTTCTTC. This gives the protein CASSWIRTSGSSYNEQFF.

The table lists this clone with a few counts. The J gene is TRBJ2-4, the V gene TRBV2; no definite D call. CDR3 length: 12 residues. CDR1 SNHLY and CDR2 FYNNEI come from the germline V gene. Trimming left V 5 bases short and J 7 bases short, with 9 bases between. Written as DNA, the CDR3 is TGTGCCAGCAGTTACGCCAGTAACATTCAGTACTTC. It yields the protein CASSYASNIQYF.

The chain couples TRBV19 to TRBJ2-2; possible D gene TRBD1, 5 bases. In germline, CDR1 is LNHDA, CDR2 SQIVND (reference sequence). Trimming took 7 bases from V and 2 from J, leaving 11 bases between them. The CDR3 sequence is 14 residues long. This chain's CDR3 is CASKVDTNTGELFF. The DNA of the CDR3 is TGTGCCAGTAAGGTGGACACCAACACCGGGGAGCTGTTTTTT.